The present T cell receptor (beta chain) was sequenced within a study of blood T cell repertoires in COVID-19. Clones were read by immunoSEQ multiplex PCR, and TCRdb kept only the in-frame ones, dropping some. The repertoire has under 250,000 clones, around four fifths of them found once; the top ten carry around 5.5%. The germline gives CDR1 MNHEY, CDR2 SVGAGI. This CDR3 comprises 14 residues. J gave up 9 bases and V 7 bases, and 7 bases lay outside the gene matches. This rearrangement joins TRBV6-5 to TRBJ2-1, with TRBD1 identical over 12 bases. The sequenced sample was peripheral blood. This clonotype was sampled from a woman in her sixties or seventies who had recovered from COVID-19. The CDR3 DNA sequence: TGTGCCAGCAATTCGGGACAGGGGGCCCTTGAGCAGTTCTTC. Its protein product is CASNSGQGALEQFF.